This T cell receptor beta chain was observed in a study of OX40 agonist ivuxolimab in advanced cancers. On the study more broadly: Partial responses were achieved by three patients: one hepatocellular carcinoma, two cutaneous melanoma.

Here immunoSEQ multiplex PCR was the method, and the copy in TCRdb shows in-frame clones only, minus some. The sample shows roughly 60,000 clones, over 80% of them seen only once. The germline V and J ends were trimmed by 3 bases and 3 bases, with 12 bases remaining between them. Germline lookup yields CDR1 MDHEN and CDR2 SYDVKM. The CDR3 totals 15 residues. The sample in question was CD4+ or CD8+ T cells sorted from blood, obtained in a trial of the OX40 agonist ivuxolimab. The sequence derives from an adult with an advanced solid tumor such as melanoma, head and neck, liver or kidney cancer. The V and J genes are TRBV28 and TRBJ1-3; possible D gene TRBD1, 6 bases. CDR3 protein: CASSFRGRFGNTIYF. The CDR3 DNA sequence: TGTGCCAGCAGTTTCAGGGGCAGATTTGGAAACACCATATATTTT.